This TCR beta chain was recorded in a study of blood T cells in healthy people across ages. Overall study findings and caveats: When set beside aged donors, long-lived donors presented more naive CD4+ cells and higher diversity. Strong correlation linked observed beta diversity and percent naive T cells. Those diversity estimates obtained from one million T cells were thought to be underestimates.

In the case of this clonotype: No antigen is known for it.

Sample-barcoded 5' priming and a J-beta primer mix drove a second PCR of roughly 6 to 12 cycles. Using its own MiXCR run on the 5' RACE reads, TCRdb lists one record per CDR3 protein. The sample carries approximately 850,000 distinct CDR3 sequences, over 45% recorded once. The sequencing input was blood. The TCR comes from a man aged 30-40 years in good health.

The CDR3 sequence: CASSSRGSGEQFF. In nucleotides, the CDR3 is TGTGCCAGCAGTTCCCGGGGTAGCGGTGAGCAGTTCTTC. V and J are TRBV28 and TRBJ2-1; TRBD2 might be the D (6 bases). Germline loops: CDR1 MDHEN, CDR2 SYDVKM. The ends were cut back, 4 bases at V and 9 bases at J, with 13 bases in the middle. This CDR3 spans 13 amino acids.